This TCR beta chain came from a study of T cells in Graves' hyperthyroidism and ophthalmopathy. Losses at the gene ends were 0 bases for V and 8 bases for J; bases not matched to a gene: 11. The germline V gene has CDR1 MNHEY and CDR2 SVGAGI. The CDR3 covers 16 residues. RNA transcripts gave rise to amplified TCR beta CDR3 regions. Carried out on the TCR CDR3, a first-round RT-PCR used the HTBI primer set. TCRdb independently ran MiXCR on the multiplex PCR reads; one entry per CDR3 protein. The profile covers approximately 530,000 distinct CDR3 sequences, with over 15% appearing a single time and approximately 20% taken by the ten largest. With regard to this clonotype: Since a much larger clone is just one base distant, this may be a read error.

The clonotype comes from a woman between 18 and 29 years old with Graves' hyperthyroidism. Sequences were obtained from blood. The chain uses TRBV6-5 and TRBJ2-7, with 9 bases aligning to TRBD1. CDR3 in amino acids: CASSYSGQGPPGKQYF. Written as DNA, the CDR3 is TGTGCCAGCAGTTACTCGGGACAGGGCCCCCCGGGTAAGCAGTACTTC.